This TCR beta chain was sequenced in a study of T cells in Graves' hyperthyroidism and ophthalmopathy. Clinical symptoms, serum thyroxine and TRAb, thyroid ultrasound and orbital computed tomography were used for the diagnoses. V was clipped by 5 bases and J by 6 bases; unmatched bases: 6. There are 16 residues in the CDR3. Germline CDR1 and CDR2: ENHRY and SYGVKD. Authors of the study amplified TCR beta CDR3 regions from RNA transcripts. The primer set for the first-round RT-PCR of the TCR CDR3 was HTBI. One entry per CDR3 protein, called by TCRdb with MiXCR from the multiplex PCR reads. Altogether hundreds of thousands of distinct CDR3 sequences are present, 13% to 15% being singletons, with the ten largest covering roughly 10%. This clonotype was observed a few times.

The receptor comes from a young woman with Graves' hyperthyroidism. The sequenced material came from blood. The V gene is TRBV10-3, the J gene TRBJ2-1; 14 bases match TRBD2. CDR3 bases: TGTGCCATCAGTAGGCCGGGACTAGCGGGGGCCAATGAGCAGTTCTTC. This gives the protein CAISRPGLAGANEQFF.